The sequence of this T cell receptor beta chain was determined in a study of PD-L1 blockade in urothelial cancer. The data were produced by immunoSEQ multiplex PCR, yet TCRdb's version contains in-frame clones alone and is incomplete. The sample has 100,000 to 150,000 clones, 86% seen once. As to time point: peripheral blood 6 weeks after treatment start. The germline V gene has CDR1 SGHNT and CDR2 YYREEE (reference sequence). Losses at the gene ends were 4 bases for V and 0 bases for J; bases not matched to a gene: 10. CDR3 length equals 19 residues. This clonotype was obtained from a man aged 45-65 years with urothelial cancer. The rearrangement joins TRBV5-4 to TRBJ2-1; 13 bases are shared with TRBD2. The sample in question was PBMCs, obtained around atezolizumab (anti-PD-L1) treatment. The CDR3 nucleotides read TGTGCCAGCAGCGGGTGGGGGACTAGCGGGATAAACTCCTACAATGAGCAGTTCTTC. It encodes CASSGWGTSGINSYNEQFF.